Presented here are 17 T cell receptor beta chains from one specimen sequenced in a study of T cells in Graves' hyperthyroidism and ophthalmopathy. RNA transcripts were the template for amplifying TCR beta CDR3 regions. First-round RT-PCR targeting the TCR CDR3 was performed with the HTBI primer set. TCRdb independently ran MiXCR on the multiplex PCR reads; one entry per CDR3 protein. The table lists more than 550,000 distinct CDR3 sequences, roughly 17% of them singletons. Material: blood. All receptors derive from a man in his forties or fifties with Graves' hyperthyroidism.

Ten or more counts support this clonotype. J is TRBJ1-4 and V is TRBV27, with D unresolved. CDR1 is MNHEY, CDR2 SMNVEV, per germline (reference sequence). This CDR3 has 17 amino acids. Deletions cut 0 bases from V and 8 bases from J, with 19 bases between. The CDR3 nucleotides read TGTGCCAGCAGTTTATCAACTGGGTTAGGGAGATCGGAAAAACTGTTTTTT. The encoded protein is CASSLSTGLGRSEKLFF.

There are a few counts of this clonotype. The rearrangement uses TRBV6-1 and TRBJ2-1; no reliable D call. The germline gives CDR1 MNHNS, CDR2 SASEGT. The CDR3 runs to 15 residues. V dropped 2 bases and J dropped 1 base, with 9 bases sitting between them. Written as DNA, the CDR3 is TGTGCCAGCAGTGAACAAACGGGTTCCTACAATGAGCAGTTCTTC. Encoded protein: CASSEQTGSYNEQFF.

The rearrangement joins TRBV7-6 to TRBJ2-3; D is perhaps TRBD2 (5 bases). With 2 bases removed from V and 5 bases from J, the gap between germline ends came to 8 bases. The length of the CDR3 is 13 residues. Per germline, CDR1 SGHVS and CDR2 FNYEAQ. The CDR3 here is CASSLLEVDTQYF. The CDR3 DNA sequence: TGTGCCAGCAGCTTATTGGAGGTAGATACGCAGTATTTT.

The chain has TRBV20-1 and TRBJ2-3; 12 bases map to TRBD2. The CDR3 covers 17 residues. Trimming removed 0 bases from V and 2 bases from J; junction bases left unmatched: 6. Germline CDR1 DFQATT, CDR2 SNEGSKA (reference sequence). The CDR3 nucleotides read TGCAGTGCTAGAGATAGGACTAGCGGGAAGATCACAGATACGCAGTATTTT. It encodes CSARDRTSGKITDTQYF.

This sequence joins TRBV7-9 and TRBJ1-1; D is unclear. This CDR3 contains 11 residues. Trimming removed 2 bases from V and 10 bases from J, with 8 bases in between. Germline CDR1 reads SEHNR; CDR2 reads FQNEAQ (reference sequence). CDR3 nucleotides: TGTGCCAGCAGCTTAACTAGATCAGCTTTCTTT. As protein: CASSLTRSAFF.

This clonotype showed up just a few times. CDR3 DNA: TGTGCCAGCACTAGAAGTACTGAAGCTTTCTTT. It codes for CASTRSTEAFF. This chain joins TRBV28 and TRBJ1-1; D ambiguous. Germline assignment: CDR1 MDHEN and CDR2 SYDVKM. The V end lost 7 bases, the J end lost 5 bases, and 8 bases lay between the germline ends. The CDR3 sequence is 11 residues long.

The chain links TRBV19 to TRBJ2-2; D remains unclear. Germline V gene lookup returns CDR1 LNHDA and CDR2 SQIVND (reference sequence). The CDR3 runs to 16 residues. The V end was cut by 2 bases, the J end by 0 bases, with 10 bases between. CDR3: CASSIRSHPNTGELFF. The CDR3, as DNA: TGTGCCAGTAGTATAAGGTCACACCCGAACACCGGGGAGCTGTTTTTT.

This clonotype was recorded at least ten times. V usage is TRBV6-1 and J usage is TRBJ2-7; the D gene is possibly TRBD2 (5 bases). Trimming pared 5 bases from V and 2 bases from J, leaving 22 bases between. Germline values: CDR1 MNHNS, CDR2 SASEGT. The CDR3 extends over 17 amino acids. CDR3 sequence reads: CASSTGVGKGNPYEQYF. CDR3 sequence (DNA): TGTGCCAGCAGTACCGGGGTGGGAAAGGGTAACCCCTACGAGCAGTACTTC.

This chain uses TRBV30 with TRBJ1-2, with 8 bases identical to TRBD1. The V segment lost 3 bases and the J segment 4 bases; nucleotides outside the gene matches: 10. This CDR3 has 15 amino acids. The germline V gene encodes CDR1 GTSNPN and CDR2 SVGIG (reference sequence). The CDR3 sequence: CAWSRTRQGTYGYTF. CDR3 coding DNA: TGTGCCTGGAGCAGAACGCGACAGGGGACCTATGGCTACACCTTC.

Ten or more counts support this clonotype. The chain uses TRBV2 and TRBJ2-5; possibly TRBD2 for D (6 bases). CDR1 and CDR2 (germline): SNHLY, FYNNEI. The CDR3 spans 14 residues. V gave up 6 bases and J gave up 3 bases, with 14 bases separating them. The CDR3 sequence: CASRDYAPEETQYF. The CDR3 coding sequence is TGTGCCAGCAGGGACTACGCACCCGAAGAGACCCAGTACTTC.

This clonotype was seen only a few times. The CDR3 nucleotides are TGTGCCAGCAGCTTAAACAGATTCGGTGAAGCTTTCTTT. Translating gives CASSLNRFGEAFF. The rearrangement uses TRBV11-3 and TRBJ1-1; no clear D. The CDR3 covers 13 residues. The germline CDR1 and CDR2 sequences are SGHNT and YENEEA. V shed 2 bases and J shed 7 bases, with 11 bases lying between them.

This clonotype came up many times. The V gene is TRBV6-2 or TRBV6-3, the J gene TRBJ2-1; 8 bases align to TRBD2. Germline assignment: CDR1 MNHEY and CDR2 SVGEGT. The CDR3 runs to 16 residues. The V gene end was trimmed by 6 bases and the J gene end by 5 bases; junction bases not matched to a gene: 12. In nucleotides, the CDR3 is TGTGCCAGCAGAACCGTCCCCGGGACTAGAAACAATGAGCAGTTCTTC. Translated, it gives CASRTVPGTRNNEQFF.

This clonotype came up many times. The chain carries TRBV11-2 and TRBJ2-3; 10 positions agree with TRBD2. Germline lookup yields CDR1 SGHAT and CDR2 FQNNGV. The CDR3 extends over 13 amino acids. Trimming removed 8 bases from V and 4 bases from J; junction bases left unmatched: 3. The CDR3 coding sequence is TGTGCCAGCGTCCTAGCGGGAGCAGATACGCAGTATTTT. Translated: CASVLAGADTQYF.

With regard to this clonotype: This may be a read error, as it is one base from a much larger clone. This chain links TRBV27 with TRBJ2-7, with 9 bases aligning to TRBD1. Germline V gene sequence: CDR1 MNHEY, CDR2 SMNVEV (reference sequence). CDR3 length equals 15 residues. The V segment lost 5 bases and the J segment 5 bases; nucleotides outside the gene matches: 10. The CDR3 bases are TGTGCCAGCAGTAGAATCGGGACAGGGTTACACGAGCAGTACTTC. Its protein is CASSRIGTGLHEQYF.

The chain combines TRBV6-1 with TRBJ2-2; TRBD1 might be the D (6 bases). V gave up 6 bases and J gave up 1 base, with 9 bases separating them. This CDR3 has 14 residues. Germline CDR1 reads MNHNS; CDR2 reads SASEGT. CDR3 DNA: TGTGCCAGCAGGGACAGATTGAACACCGGGGAGCTGTTTTTT. It encodes CASRDRLNTGELFF.

This clonotype was recorded a few times. The chain carries TRBV7-6 and TRBJ2-5; 7 bases align to TRBD2. The ends lost 1 base at V and 5 bases at J; junction bases unmatched: 13. Germline loops: CDR1 SGHVS, CDR2 FNYEAQ. This CDR3 comprises 17 residues. This chain's CDR3 is CASSLGGGREIAETQYF. The CDR3 DNA sequence: TGTGCCAGCAGCTTAGGAGGTGGGCGGGAGATCGCGGAGACCCAGTACTTC.

This chain links TRBV7-8 with TRBJ1-4; 7 positions agree with TRBD1. The V segment lost 8 bases and the J segment 7 bases; nucleotides outside the gene matches: 7. The CDR3 totals 13 residues. Germline CDR1 SGHVS, CDR2 FQNEAQ. CDR3 sequence reads: CASSDRQSEKLFF. As DNA, the CDR3 is TGTGCCAGCTCGGACAGGCAAAGTGAAAAACTGTTTTTT. The variable domain in full, with the rest retrieved from reference TRBV7-8 and TRBJ1-4, is GAGVSQSPRYKVAKRGQDVALRCDPISGHVSLFWYQQALGQGPEFLTYFQNEAQLDKSGLPSDRFFAERPEGSVSTLKIQRTQQEDSAVYLCASSDRQSEKLFFGSGTQLSVL.